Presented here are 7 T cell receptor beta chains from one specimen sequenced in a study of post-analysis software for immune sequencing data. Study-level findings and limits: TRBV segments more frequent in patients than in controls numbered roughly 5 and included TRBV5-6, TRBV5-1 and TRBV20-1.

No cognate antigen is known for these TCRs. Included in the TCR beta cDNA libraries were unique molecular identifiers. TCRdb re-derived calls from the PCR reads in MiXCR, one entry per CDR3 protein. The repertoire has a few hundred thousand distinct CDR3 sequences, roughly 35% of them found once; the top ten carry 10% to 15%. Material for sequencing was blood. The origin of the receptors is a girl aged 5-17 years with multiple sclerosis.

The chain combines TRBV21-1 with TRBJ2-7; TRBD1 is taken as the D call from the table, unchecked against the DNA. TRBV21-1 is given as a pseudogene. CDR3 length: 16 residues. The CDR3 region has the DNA TGTGCCAGCAGCAAAACCCCTATGGACTCTTCCTACGAGCAGTACTTC. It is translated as CASSKTPMDSSYEQYF.

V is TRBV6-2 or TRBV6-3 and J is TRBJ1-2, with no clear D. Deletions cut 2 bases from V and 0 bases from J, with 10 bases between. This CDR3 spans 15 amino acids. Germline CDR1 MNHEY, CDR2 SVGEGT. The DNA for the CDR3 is TGTGCCAGCAGTTACGGAGGAGGGACTAACTATGGCTACACCTTC. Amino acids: CASSYGGGTNYGYTF.

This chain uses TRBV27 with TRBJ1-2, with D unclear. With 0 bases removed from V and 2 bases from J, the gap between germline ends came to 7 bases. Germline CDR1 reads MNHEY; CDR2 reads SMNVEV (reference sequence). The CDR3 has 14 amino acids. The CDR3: CASSLSGPNYGYTF. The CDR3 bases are TGTGCCAGCAGTTTATCGGGTCCCAACTATGGCTACACCTTC.

The CDR3 is CASSLISSGGSNEQFF. CDR3 bases: TGCGCCAGCAGCTTGATTAGCAGCGGGGGGTCCAATGAGCAGTTCTTC. This chain uses TRBV5-1 with TRBJ2-1, with TRBD2 matching over 9 bases. Germline V gene sequence: CDR1 SGHRS, CDR2 YFSETQ. The J segment lost 6 bases and the V segment lost 1 base, leaving 8 bases of the junction unmatched. CDR3 length: 16 amino acids.

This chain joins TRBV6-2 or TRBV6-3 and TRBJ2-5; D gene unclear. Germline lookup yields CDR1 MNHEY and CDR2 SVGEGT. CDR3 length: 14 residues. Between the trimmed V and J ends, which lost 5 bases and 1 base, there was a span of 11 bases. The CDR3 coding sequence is TGTGCCAGCAGTATACTACGATTCCAAGAGACCCAGTACTTC. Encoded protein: CASSILRFQETQYF.

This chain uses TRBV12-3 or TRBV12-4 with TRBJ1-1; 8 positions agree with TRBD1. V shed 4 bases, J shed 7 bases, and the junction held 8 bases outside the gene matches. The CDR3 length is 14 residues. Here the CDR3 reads CASSWDRTRNEAFF. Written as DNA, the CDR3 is TGTGCCAGCAGTTGGGACAGGACGAGGAATGAAGCTTTCTTT.

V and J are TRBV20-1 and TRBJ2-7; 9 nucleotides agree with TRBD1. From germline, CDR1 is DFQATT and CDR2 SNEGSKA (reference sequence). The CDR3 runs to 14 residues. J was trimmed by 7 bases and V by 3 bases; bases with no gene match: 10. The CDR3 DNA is TGCAGTGCTAGTCTAGGGACAGGGTTTCCAGAGCAGTACTTC. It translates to CSASLGTGFPEQYF.